The 29 T cell receptor beta chains reported below all come from one sample, sequenced in a study of identical twins. TCRdb independently ran MiXCR on the 5' RACE reads; one entry per CDR3 protein. The sample includes roughly 500,000 distinct CDR3 sequences, less than 25% seen only once; the top ten take around 0.9%. The same data also went into a second study, on T cells expressing NK-cell markers.

The sequencing input was CD4+ T cells sorted from blood. These receptors were obtained from a woman aged 18-35 years in good health.

This clonotype was observed a handful of times. The rearrangement links TRBV4-2 to TRBJ2-7, with TRBD1 matching 7 bases. The CDR3 extends over 15 amino acids. J was trimmed by 3 bases and V by 0 bases; bases with no gene match: 5. Per the germline V gene, CDR1 is LGHNA and CDR2 is YNFKEQ. The CDR3 nucleotides read TGTGCCAGCAGCCAAGATCCGGGACAGATCTACGAGCAGTACTTC. This encodes CASSQDPGQIYEQYF.

Regarding this clonotype: This clone may be a read error of a much larger clone one base away. The chain combines TRBV5-5 with TRBJ2-1; the match to TRBD2 covers 9 bases. The CDR3 sequence is 15 residues long. The V gene's germline CDR1 is SGHKS and CDR2 YYEKEE (reference sequence). With 3 bases clipped from V and 9 bases from J, the junction kept 10 bases outside the gene matches. The CDR3 protein is CASSSLASGKGEQFF. DNA for the CDR3: TGTGCCAGCAGCTCCCTCGCTAGCGGGAAAGGTGAGCAGTTCTTC.

This clonotype showed up many times. V and J are TRBV5-1 and TRBJ2-6, with 8 nucleotides matching TRBD1. Germline values: CDR1 SGHRS, CDR2 YFSETQ. Trimming cost V 4 bases and J 4 bases; bases outside gene matches: 10. The CDR3 is made up of 17 amino acids. For the CDR3, the DNA is TGCGCCAGCAGCGGGACAGGATCTAGTTCGGGGGCCAACGTCCTGACTTTC. It codes for CASSGTGSSSGANVLTF.

The gene calls are TRBV27 and TRBJ1-3; 11 positions match TRBD1. With V trimmed by 3 bases and J by 8 bases, 9 bases remained unmatched. The germline gives CDR1 MNHEY, CDR2 SMNVEV (reference sequence). The length of the CDR3 is 16 residues. The CDR3 coding sequence is TGTGCCAGCAGTTTTGGACAGGGGGCTAGGTTCCACACCATATATTTT. Its protein is CASSFGQGARFHTIYF.

This clonotype was detected only a few times. The chain uses TRBV29-1 and TRBJ2-5; no clear D gene. CDR1 and CDR2 from the germline V gene are SQVTM and ANQGSEA. The CDR3 runs to 10 residues. Between the trimmed V and J ends, which lost 6 bases and 4 bases, there was a span of 6 bases. The CDR3 sequence is CSVRTETQYF. The CDR3 region has the DNA TGCAGCGTCCGCACAGAGACCCAGTACTTC.

The chain has TRBV7-2 and TRBJ2-1, with TRBD2 matching over 8 bases. Germline V gene lookup returns CDR1 SGHTA and CDR2 FQGNSA. CDR3 length equals 14 residues. The junction had 4 bases not matched to a gene; V was cut back by 5 bases and J by 4 bases. The CDR3 protein is CASSRSGAYNEQFF. The CDR3 DNA reads as TGTGCCAGCAGCCGTAGCGGGGCTTACAATGAGCAGTTCTTC.

The V gene is TRBV20-1, the J gene TRBJ2-7; TRBD2 aligns across 7 bases. This CDR3 spans 14 amino acids. V was pared by 4 bases and J by 2 bases, with 8 bases of the junction left unmatched. CDR1 and CDR2 (germline): DFQATT, SNEGSKA (reference sequence). The CDR3 region is CSATLLAEAYEQYF. CDR3 DNA sequence: TGCAGTGCTACCCTGCTAGCGGAGGCCTACGAGCAGTACTTC.

There are a few counts of this clonotype. The chain employs TRBV7-6 and TRBJ1-1; D not resolved. The CDR3 has 13 amino acids. Germline V gene data show CDR1 as SGHVS and CDR2 as FNYEAQ. V lost 5 bases to trimming and J lost 4 bases, with 11 bases between them. The CDR3 region is CASSPDPTTEAFF. CDR3 coding DNA: TGTGCCAGCAGCCCGGACCCAACCACTGAAGCTTTCTTT.

The J gene is TRBJ2-2, the V gene TRBV10-3, with 7 bases identical to TRBD1. Germline assignment: CDR1 ENHRY and CDR2 SYGVKD. Germline trimming cut 6 bases from V and 5 bases from J; bases unmatched to any gene: 15. The CDR3 consists of 17 residues. CDR3 sequence: CAISKSGSRGNTGELFF. CDR3 bases: TGTGCCATCAGCAAGTCCGGGTCCAGGGGGAATACCGGGGAGCTGTTTTTT.

The table lists this clonotype with a few counts. The J gene is TRBJ1-2, the V gene TRBV20-1; tentative D call: TRBD1 (5 bases). This CDR3 is 12 amino acids long. Between the trimmed V and J ends, which lost 6 bases and 5 bases, there was a span of 13 bases. Germline CDR1 DFQATT, CDR2 SNEGSKA (reference sequence). CDR3 in DNA: TGCAGTGCGACGGGACTCGGGTATGGCTACACCTTC. Translating it yields CSATGLGYGYTF.

The chain links TRBV19 to TRBJ1-1; D gene ambiguous. The V gene's germline CDR1 is LNHDA and CDR2 SQIVND (reference sequence). The germline V and J ends were trimmed by 6 bases and 2 bases, with 13 bases remaining between them. This CDR3 contains 14 residues. CDR3 sequence reads: CASRVRETNTEAFF. The DNA for the CDR3 is TGTGCCAGTAGGGTACGGGAGACTAACACTGAAGCTTTCTTT. The whole variable domain, remainder taken from reference TRBV19 and TRBJ1-1, is DGGITQSPKYLFRKEGQNVTLSCEQNLNHDAMYWYRQDPGQGLRLIYYSQIVNDFQKGDIAEGYSVSREKKESFPLTVTSAQKNPTAFYLCASRVRETNTEAFFGQGTRLTVV.

This clonotype was counted a few times. The chain is built from TRBV5-1 and TRBJ2-6; no firm D call. The germline V gene has CDR1 SGHRS and CDR2 YFSETQ. Deletions cut 2 bases from V and 0 bases from J, with 9 bases between. The CDR3 sequence is 16 residues long. CDR3 sequence reads: CASSFPEYSGANVLTF. CDR3 coding DNA: TGCGCCAGCAGCTTTCCAGAATACTCTGGGGCCAACGTCCTGACTTTC. The full variable domain, with the rest looked up from reference TRBV5-1 and TRBJ2-6, is KAGVTQTPRYLIKTRGQQVTLSCSPISGHRSVSWYQQTPGQGLQFLFEYFSETQRNKGNFPGRFSGRQFSNSRSEMNVSTLELGDSALYLCASSFPEYSGANVLTFGAGSRLTVL.

This clonotype was detected a few times. The chain is built from TRBV12-3 or TRBV12-4 and TRBJ1-1; no definite D call. V was shortened by 7 bases and J by 0 bases, with 15 bases between the two germline ends. The length of the CDR3 is 15 residues. The CDR3 is CASKLASGMNTEAFF. As DNA, the CDR3 is TGTGCCAGCAAACTCGCCTCGGGGATGAACACTGAAGCTTTCTTT.

This clonotype has just a few counts. The gene calls are TRBV4-3 and TRBJ2-4; possibly TRBD2 for D (6 bases). CDR1 is LGHNA and CDR2 is YSLEER in the germline V gene. V dropped 0 bases and J dropped 2 bases, with 14 bases sitting between them. The CDR3 totals 17 residues. CDR3 bases: TGCGCCAGCAGCCAAGATCCTCGGGGAGGCTCCAAAAACATTCAGTACTTC. This sequence encodes CASSQDPRGGSKNIQYF.

The chain combines TRBV7-8 with TRBJ2-3; maybe TRBD2 (5 bases). Trimming pared 6 bases from V and 3 bases from J, leaving 10 bases between. Germline V gene data show CDR1 as SGHVS and CDR2 as FQNEAQ. The CDR3 has 13 residues. The DNA of the CDR3 is TGTGCCAGCAGAGGGAGTTGGACAGATACGCAGTATTTT. It is translated as CASRGSWTDTQYF.

This clonotype turned up a few times. The V and J genes are TRBV3-1 and TRBJ2-1, with TRBD2 matching 10 bases. Trimming at V came to 4 bases and at J to 6 bases, leaving 9 bases not matched to a gene. Germline V lookup: CDR1 LGHDT, CDR2 YNNKEL (reference sequence). This CDR3 is built from 16 residues. CDR3 in amino acids: CASSPHLAGDGNEQFF. CDR3 nucleotide sequence: TGTGCCAGCAGCCCCCATCTAGCGGGAGATGGCAATGAGCAGTTCTTC.

This clonotype has just a few counts. This chain links TRBV6-2 or TRBV6-3 with TRBJ2-5; D is undetermined. This CDR3 region has 13 residues. In germline, CDR1 is MNHEY, CDR2 SVGEGT. V lost 6 bases and J 1 base, leaving 9 bases between the germline ends. This CDR3 reads CASRPDGQETQYF. CDR3 in DNA: TGTGCCAGCAGACCGGACGGCCAAGAGACCCAGTACTTC.

The rearrangement joins TRBV20-1 to TRBJ2-1; 12 nucleotides line up with TRBD2. Germline V CDR1 and CDR2: DFQATT, SNEGSKA (reference sequence). V was pared by 2 bases and J by 5 bases, with 13 bases of the junction left unmatched. The CDR3 consists of 18 residues. The CDR3 reads CSARTGTSGSAGHNEQFF. Written as DNA, the CDR3 is TGCAGTGCTAGAACCGGGACTAGCGGGTCAGCGGGGCACAATGAGCAGTTCTTC.

The chain recombines TRBV19 with TRBJ1-2, with D unclear. Trimming shortened V by 3 bases and J by 4 bases, and 9 bases separated the two germline ends. The length of the CDR3 is 13 residues. CDR1 is LNHDA, CDR2 SQIVND, per germline (reference sequence). DNA for the CDR3: TGTGCCAGTAGTATGCGGGCGGGCTATGGCTACACCTTC. As protein: CASSMRAGYGYTF.

The J gene is TRBJ1-2, the V gene TRBV7-9; 10 positions match TRBD1. CDR3 size: 16 residues. Germline-derived CDR1 and CDR2 are SEHNR and FQNEAQ (reference sequence). Germline trimming cut 4 bases from V and 4 bases from J; bases unmatched to any gene: 9. CDR3 protein: CASSSGTGVVGYGYTF. The CDR3 DNA sequence: TGTGCCAGCAGCTCCGGGACAGGGGTTGTCGGCTATGGCTACACCTTC.

This clonotype was detected many times. The DNA for the CDR3 is TGTGCCAGCAGCTTCTCCGGGGTAACAGATACGCAGTATTTT. Translation gives CASSFSGVTDTQYF. The chain uses TRBV7-7 and TRBJ2-3; D might be TRBD2 (5 bases). This CDR3 is 14 amino acids long. V lost 3 bases, J lost 3 bases, and 10 bases lay in between. The V gene's germline CDR1 is SSHAT and CDR2 FNYEAQ (reference sequence).

The gene calls are TRBV7-2 and TRBJ2-7; D not certain. The germline gives CDR1 SGHTA, CDR2 FQGNSA. There are 13 residues in the CDR3. Between the trimmed V and J ends, which lost 3 bases and 2 bases, there was a span of 8 bases. The CDR3 sequence is CASSFNSAYEQYF. The CDR3 DNA reads as TGTGCCAGCAGCTTTAACAGCGCCTACGAGCAGTACTTC.

This sequence joins TRBV5-1 and TRBJ2-1, with TRBD2 as a possible D gene (6 bases). V was trimmed by 4 bases and J by 6 bases, leaving 14 bases between them. The CDR3 consists of 14 residues. CDR1 is SGHRS, CDR2 YFSETQ, per germline. This CDR3 is CASSPVTSSNEQFF. CDR3 nucleotides: TGCGCCAGCAGCCCAGTGACTAGTTCCAATGAGCAGTTCTTC.

This clonotype came up a few times. CDR3: CASSRTGNYGYTF. The CDR3 nucleotides are TGTGCCAGCAGTCGTACAGGAAACTATGGCTACACCTTC. The V and J genes are TRBV6-1 and TRBJ1-2; possibly TRBD1 for D (5 bases). The germline gives CDR1 MNHNS, CDR2 SASEGT. V shed 5 bases and J shed 2 bases, with 9 bases lying between them. The CDR3 is made up of 13 amino acids.

The rearrangement joins TRBV5-5 to TRBJ2-7; D may be TRBD1 (6 bases). The germline V gene has CDR1 SGHKS and CDR2 YYEKEE (reference sequence). This CDR3 comprises 14 residues. V was pared by 4 bases and J by 0 bases, with 11 bases between. As DNA, the CDR3 is TGTGCCAGCAGCCGGACAGTCGACTCCTACGAGCAGTACTTC. Protein sequence: CASSRTVDSYEQYF.

The sample holds a few counts of this clonotype. The chain combines TRBV9 with TRBJ2-7; possible D gene TRBD1, 5 bases. V shed 4 bases and J shed 3 bases, with 14 bases lying between them. CDR1 is SGDLS and CDR2 is YYNGEE in the germline V gene. This CDR3 comprises 14 residues. The chain's CDR3 is CASSPPGRVYEQYF. The CDR3, as DNA: TGTGCCAGCAGCCCCCCGGGCAGGGTCTACGAGCAGTACTTC.

This clonotype showed up many times. The chain combines TRBV20-1 with TRBJ1-6; D possibly corresponds to TRBD1 (5 bases). Germline CDR1 is DFQATT and CDR2 is SNEGSKA (reference sequence). The CDR3 length is 13 residues. CDR3 sequence reads: CSERGGRNSPLHF. CDR3 bases: TGCAGCGAGAGGGGAGGGAGGAATTCACCCCTCCACTTT.

In its sample, this clonotype was seen a few times. The rearrangement joins TRBV12-3 or TRBV12-4 to TRBJ1-2, with a weak D call TRBD1 (5 bases). This CDR3 comprises 15 residues. Trimming took off 9 bases at V and 6 bases at J, with 23 bases between the two ends. The CDR3 region is CASRRRRGRSDGYTF. In DNA form, the CDR3 reads TGTGCCAGTCGTAGAAGGAGGGGTAGATCAGATGGCTACACCTTC.

The chain carries TRBV7-8 and TRBJ2-3; D unclear. The V end lost 5 bases, the J end lost 4 bases, and 7 bases lay between the germline ends. CDR3 length equals 12 residues. Per the germline V gene, CDR1 is SGHVS and CDR2 is FQNEAQ. This CDR3 reads CASSLLPDTQYF. DNA for the CDR3: TGTGCCAGCAGCCTACTACCAGATACGCAGTATTTT.